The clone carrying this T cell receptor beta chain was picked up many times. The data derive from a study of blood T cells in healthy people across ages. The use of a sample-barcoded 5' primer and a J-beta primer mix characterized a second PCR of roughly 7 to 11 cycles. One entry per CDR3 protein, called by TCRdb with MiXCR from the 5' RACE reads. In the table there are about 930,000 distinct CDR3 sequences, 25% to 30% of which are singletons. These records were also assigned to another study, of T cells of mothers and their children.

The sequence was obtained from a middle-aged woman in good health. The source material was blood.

The CDR3 loop reads CSARWTGGTDTQYF. CDR3 DNA sequence: TGCAGTGCTAGATGGACAGGGGGCACAGATACGCAGTATTTT. The rearrangement uses TRBV20-1 and TRBJ2-3, with 9 bases identical to TRBD1. Looked up from germline, CDR1 is DFQATT and CDR2 is SNEGSKA (reference sequence). Trimming took 2 bases from V and 1 from J; bases not matched to a gene: 1. This CDR3 contains 14 residues.